This entry lists 21 T cell receptor beta chains sequenced from one sample in a study of blood T cells in healthy people across ages. The second PCR ran roughly 6 to 11 cycles with a sample-barcoded 5' primer and J-beta primers. TCRdb recomputed calls from the 5' RACE reads with MiXCR, one row per CDR3 protein. Here the sample spans about 840,000 distinct CDR3 sequences, almost 30% being singletons. This same sample was also part of a study on T cells of mothers and their children.

The sequenced sample consisted of blood. These TCRs come from a woman in her forties in good health.

This chain links TRBV12-3 or TRBV12-4 with TRBJ2-1; 7 bases line up with TRBD2. With V trimmed by 4 bases and J by 9 bases, 15 bases remained unmatched. CDR3 size: 16 residues. The CDR3 is CASSSPLPGGIIEQFF. In nucleotides, the CDR3 is TGTGCCAGCAGTTCTCCCCTTCCGGGGGGTATTATTGAGCAGTTCTTC.

As for this clonotype: With a much larger clone just one base away, this may be a read error. V usage is TRBV11-2 and J usage is TRBJ2-1; TRBD2 is a possible D gene (6 bases). Germline V CDR1 and CDR2: SGHAT, FQNNGV. This CDR3 comprises 15 residues. Trimming shortened V by 5 bases and J by 2 bases, and 13 bases separated the two germline ends. For the CDR3, the DNA is TGTGCCAGCAGCCCCCGAGCGGGCACCTACAATGAGCAGTTCTTC. As protein: CASSPRAGTYNEQFF.

This clonotype was seen once. Possible read error: a much larger clone is one base away. Here the CDR3 reads CASSREDALAEQYF. In nucleotides, the CDR3 is TGCGCCAGCAGCCGAGAGGACGCGTTGGCCGAGCAGTACTTC. The chain combines TRBV4-1 with TRBJ2-7; D ambiguous. This CDR3 spans 14 amino acids. V shed 4 bases and J shed 6 bases, with 16 bases lying between them. CDR1 and CDR2 from the germline V gene are MGHRA and YSYEKL.

The V gene is TRBV6-6, the J gene TRBJ1-2, with 7 positions matching TRBD1. Trimming removed 2 bases from V and 6 bases from J; junction bases left unmatched: 6. This CDR3 contains 14 residues. From germline, CDR1 is MNHNY and CDR2 SVGAGI (reference sequence). The CDR3 sequence is CASSYGAGTDGYTF. Written as DNA, the CDR3 is TGTGCCAGCAGTTACGGGGCCGGGACAGATGGCTACACCTTC.

The V and J genes are TRBV9 and TRBJ1-1; D unresolved. Germline CDR1 is SGDLS and CDR2 is YYNGEE. Between the trimmed V and J ends, which lost 4 bases and 4 bases, there was a span of 11 bases. This CDR3 is 13 amino acids long. The CDR3 nucleotides read TGTGCCAGCAGCCTCCAAAGTGGCACTGAAGCTTTCTTT. It yields the protein CASSLQSGTEAFF.

The V and J genes are TRBV7-2 and TRBJ2-1; tentative D call: TRBD2 (7 bases). The J call may not be correct, given that the DNA end is closer to TRBJ2-7. This CDR3 region has 16 residues. Per the germline V gene, CDR1 is SGHTA and CDR2 is FQGNSA. The CDR3: CASSLMRGTTYNEQYF. As DNA, the CDR3 is TGTGCCAGCAGCTTAATGAGGGGGACTACCTACAATGAGCAGTACTTC.

For this clonotype: The germline gene is not matched at one end of the junction; a read error may be the cause. This rearrangement joins TRBV7-7 to TRBJ2-7; 13 nucleotides align to TRBD2. The CDR3 covers 15 residues. Germline CDR1 SSHAT, CDR2 FNYEAQ (reference sequence). CDR3: CASSDTSGGAYGRYF. Here the CDR3 DNA reads TGTGCTAGCAGCGATACTAGCGGGGGGGCCTACGGGCGGTACTTC.

On this clonotype: The junction shows a germline mismatch at one end, possibly a read error. This chain uses TRBV20-1 with TRBJ1-1; D gene ambiguous. CDR1 and CDR2 from the germline V gene are DFQATT and SNEGSKA (reference sequence). This CDR3 is built from 14 residues. CDR3: CSARLRGMNTEAFF. CDR3 nucleotide sequence: TGTAGTGCTAGGTTACGGGGAATGAACACTGAAGCTTTCTTT.

This clonotype showed up just a few times. The chain links TRBV7-9 to TRBJ2-7; a possible D gene is TRBD1 (6 bases). The CDR3 extends over 15 amino acids. The ends were cut back, 5 bases at V and 3 bases at J, with 17 bases in the middle. CDR1 and CDR2 (germline): SEHNR, FQNEAQ (reference sequence). The CDR3 protein is CASSKQGPVRYEQYF. The DNA of the CDR3 is TGTGCCAGCAGCAAACAGGGCCCAGTACGCTACGAGCAGTACTTC.

This clonotype was recorded at least ten times. The chain employs TRBV7-6 and TRBJ2-5; 9 bases line up with TRBD2. The junction had 5 bases not matched to a gene; V was cut back by 2 bases and J by 1 base. CDR3 length: 16 amino acids. Per the germline V gene, CDR1 is SGHVS and CDR2 is FNYEAQ. CDR3 protein: CASSLIAGATQETQYF. CDR3 nucleotides: TGTGCCAGCAGCTTAATAGCGGGGGCCACCCAAGAGACCCAGTACTTC.

This clonotype was seen ten or more times. V gene TRBV7-2 combines with J gene TRBJ1-1; D call uncertain. This CDR3 is built from 14 residues. Deletions cut 5 bases from V and 2 bases from J, with 12 bases between. Germline V gene data show CDR1 as SGHTA and CDR2 as FQGNSA. The CDR3, as DNA: TGTGCCAGCAGCGTATTGGGGAAAAACACTGAAGCTTTCTTT. It specifies CASSVLGKNTEAFF.

The chain couples TRBV28 to TRBJ1-2; 8 nucleotides agree with TRBD1. With 3 bases clipped from V and 3 bases from J, the junction kept 6 bases outside the gene matches. CDR3 length: 15 residues. From germline, CDR1 is MDHEN and CDR2 SYDVKM. CDR3 residues: CASSFRYRGDYGYTF. CDR3 nucleotide sequence: TGTGCCAGCAGTTTCCGCTACAGGGGGGACTATGGCTACACCTTC.

This clonotype was counted a few times. This sequence joins TRBV7-2 and TRBJ1-4; 9 nucleotides line up with TRBD1. Germline CDR1 is SGHTA and CDR2 is FQGNSA. The CDR3 contains 14 residues. The trim removed 3 bases at V and 5 bases at J, leaving 1 base unmatched. The CDR3 nucleotides read TGTGCCAGCAGCTTCGACAGGGGGAATGAAAAACTGTTTTTT. Translated, it gives CASSFDRGNEKLFF.

This clonotype was picked up a small number of times. The J gene is TRBJ1-4, the V gene TRBV11-2, with TRBD1 matching 7 bases. The CDR3 length is 16 residues. CDR1 SGHAT and CDR2 FQNNGV come from the germline V gene. The J segment lost 8 bases and the V segment lost 3 bases, leaving 12 bases of the junction unmatched. CDR3 in amino acids: CASSFKEGAPGEKLFF. CDR3 DNA: TGTGCCAGCAGCTTTAAGGAGGGGGCACCCGGCGAAAAACTGTTTTTT.

The rearrangement uses TRBV9 and TRBJ2-5, with 10 bases lining up with TRBD1. CDR1 is SGDLS and CDR2 is YYNGEE in the germline V gene. Trimming took 2 bases from V and 5 from J; bases not matched to a gene: 9. The CDR3 extends over 16 amino acids. CDR3 DNA sequence: TGTGCCAGCAGCGTGTCCGGGACAGGGGTAGAGGAGACCCAGTACTTC. This gives the protein CASSVSGTGVEETQYF.

This clonotype was seen a handful of times. The V call is TRBV29-1, the J call TRBJ2-1; D possibly corresponds to TRBD2 (7 bases). The CDR3 has 16 residues. Germline V gene lookup returns CDR1 SQVTM and CDR2 ANQGSEA. V was trimmed by 4 bases and J by 10 bases, leaving 26 bases between them. The CDR3 is CSVGGEGGPFRGEQFF. DNA for the CDR3: TGCAGCGTTGGCGGGGAGGGGGGGCCTTTCCGGGGCGAGCAGTTCTTC.

In this sample, this clonotype turned up many times. V and J are TRBV7-3 and TRBJ2-1; TRBD2 matches 12 bases. Unmatched junction bases numbered 5, after V lost 6 bases and J lost 8 bases. CDR3 size: 14 residues. CDR1 and CDR2 (germline): SGHTA, FQGTGA. Here the CDR3 reads CASSLAGGLDEQFF. The CDR3 region has the DNA TGTGCCAGCAGTCTAGCGGGGGGGCTGGATGAGCAGTTCTTC.

The sample holds a few counts of this clonotype. This chain links TRBV28 with TRBJ2-3; 14 bases line up with TRBD2. CDR3 size: 15 residues. The ends lost 3 bases at V and 7 bases at J; junction bases unmatched: 3. Germline V lookup: CDR1 MDHEN, CDR2 SYDVKM. For the CDR3, the DNA is TGTGCCAGCAGTTTGACTAGCGGGGGGGCGAATACGCAGTATTTT. Protein: CASSLTSGGANTQYF. The complete variable domain, with remaining parts taken from reference TRBV28 and TRBJ2-3, reads DVKVTQSSRYLVKRTGEKVFLECVQDMDHENMFWYRQDPGLGLRLIYFSYDVKMKEKGDIPEGYSVSREKKERFSLILESASTNQTSMYLCASSLTSGGANTQYFGPGTRLTVL.

The chain recombines TRBV20-1 with TRBJ2-2, with D uncertain. V gave up 3 bases and J gave up 0 bases, with 5 bases separating them. The CDR3 is 13 amino acids. CDR1 and CDR2 (germline): DFQATT, SNEGSKA (reference sequence). The CDR3 DNA follows: TGCAGTGCTAGGAAATCGAACACCGGGGAGCTGTTTTTT. Its protein is CSARKSNTGELFF.

The sample holds a few counts of this clonotype. CDR3 DNA sequence: TGCGCCAGCAGCCGAAACAGGGTGAGTAATTCACCCCTCCACTTT. It encodes CASSRNRVSNSPLHF. The gene calls are TRBV4-1 and TRBJ1-6, with D maybe TRBD1 (6 bases). The ends were cut back, 4 bases at V and 6 bases at J, with 13 bases in the middle. The CDR3 has 15 amino acids. Germline CDR1 reads MGHRA; CDR2 reads YSYEKL.

This clonotype was detected only a few times. The chain is built from TRBV3-1 and TRBJ2-3; TRBD1 agrees at 11 bases. V was clipped by 5 bases and J by 2 bases; unmatched bases: 6. Germline CDR1 is LGHDT and CDR2 is YNNKEL (reference sequence). The CDR3 is 16 residues long. The CDR3 region has the DNA TGTGCCAGCAGCGCCCGGACAGGGGGCCTCACAGATACGCAGTATTTT. Encoded protein: CASSARTGGLTDTQYF.